Listed below are T cell receptor beta chains from one sample, sequenced in a study of blood T cell repertoires in COVID-19. Profiling relied on immunoSEQ multiplex PCR, and the TCRdb table lists in-frame clones only, not all of them. The data show approximately 170,000 clones, with approximately 95% seen just once and just under 2% held by the top ten. Sequencing input: peripheral blood. Source of these receptors: an older woman with COVID-19, enrolled during active disease. CDR3s include the opening cysteine and the closing phenylalanine or tryptophan. The order of the fields is J gene, clone size, D gene, V gene, CDR3 DNA, CDR3 protein. The D gene is left open where the match is weak. Some rows have no size entry. The others give once, few or many, or a class for an expanded clone.

j_call: TRBJ2-1
clone_size: -
d_call: TRBD2
v_call: TRBV7-2
cdr3_nt: TGTGCCAGCAGCTTACGGCGACTAGCGGGGCCAGTCAATGAGCAGTTCTTC
cdr3_aa: CASSLRRLAGPVNEQFF

j_call: TRBJ2-7
clone_size: -
d_call: -
v_call: TRBV13
cdr3_nt: TGTGCCACCTCGGCGGGCAGGTCCTACGAGCAGTACTTC
cdr3_aa: CATSAGRSYEQYF

j_call: TRBJ1-1
clone_size: -
d_call: -
v_call: TRBV30
cdr3_nt: TGTGCCTGGAGTGTACAGGTCCACACTGAAGCTTTCTTT
cdr3_aa: CAWSVQVHTEAFF

j_call: TRBJ1-4
clone_size: -
d_call: TRBD1
v_call: TRBV12-5
cdr3_nt: TGTGCTAGTGGCCCAGGACAGGGGGCGGAAAAACTGTTTTTT
cdr3_aa: CASGPGQGAEKLFF

j_call: TRBJ1-2
clone_size: -
d_call: -
v_call: TRBV7-2
cdr3_nt: TGTGCCAGCAGCCCAGGTTACAGAAGCTATGGCTACACCTTC
cdr3_aa: CASSPGYRSYGYTF

j_call: TRBJ1-4
clone_size: -
d_call: TRBD1
v_call: TRBV5-6
cdr3_nt: TGTGCCAGCAGCACAGATATAACAGGGGGCCAAGAAAAACTGTTTTTT
cdr3_aa: CASSTDITGGQEKLFF

j_call: TRBJ1-1
clone_size: -
d_call: TRBD1
v_call: TRBV6-5
cdr3_nt: TGTGCCAGCAGGGAGGGGACAGTGAACACTGAAGCTTTCTTT
cdr3_aa: CASREGTVNTEAFF

j_call: TRBJ1-3
clone_size: -
d_call: TRBD1
v_call: TRBV5-1
cdr3_nt: TGCGCCAGCAGCTTGGACAGGGGCGGGAGAAACACCATATATTTT
cdr3_aa: CASSLDRGGRNTIYF

j_call: TRBJ2-7
clone_size: -
d_call: TRBD1
v_call: TRBV7-9
cdr3_nt: TGTGCCAGCAGCTTAGGCAACAGGGGCTCCGACGAGCAGTACTTC
cdr3_aa: CASSLGNRGSDEQYF

j_call: TRBJ2-3
clone_size: once
d_call: -
v_call: TRBV5-1
cdr3_nt: TGCGCCAGCAGCGGGGGGTTGAACACAGATACGCAGTATTTT
cdr3_aa: CASSGGLNTDTQYF

j_call: TRBJ1-1
clone_size: few
d_call: -
v_call: TRBV19
cdr3_nt: TGTGCCAGTAGTATCGCGCAGGGAAGCATGAACACTGAAGCTTTCTTT
cdr3_aa: CASSIAQGSMNTEAFF

j_call: TRBJ1-1
clone_size: -
d_call: -
v_call: TRBV5-4
cdr3_nt: TGTGCCAGCAGCCAGGTGGCGAACACTGAAGCTTTCTTT
cdr3_aa: CASSQVANTEAFF

j_call: TRBJ2-7
clone_size: -
d_call: TRBD2
v_call: TRBV29-1
cdr3_nt: TGCAGCGTTAGCGGGACTAGCGGGGGCTACGAGCAGTACTTC
cdr3_aa: CSVSGTSGGYEQYF

j_call: TRBJ2-7
clone_size: -
d_call: TRBD1
v_call: TRBV27
cdr3_nt: TGTGCCAGCAGTTCGGACAGGACGAACTCCTACGAGCAGTACTTC
cdr3_aa: CASSSDRTNSYEQYF

j_call: TRBJ1-1
clone_size: -
d_call: -
v_call: TRBV5-8
cdr3_nt: TGTGCCAGCAGCTTGGAAATTCCAGGGGTGGAAGCTTTCTTT
cdr3_aa: CASSLEIPGVEAFF

j_call: TRBJ2-5
clone_size: -
d_call: TRBD2
v_call: TRBV29-1
cdr3_nt: TGCAGCGTCGGCATTAGCGGGGGCCAAGAGACCCAGTACTTC
cdr3_aa: CSVGISGGQETQYF

j_call: TRBJ1-2
clone_size: -
d_call: -
v_call: TRBV19
cdr3_nt: TGTGCCAGTAGTATGGTTACAGGTAAAGCGTATGGCTACACCTTC
cdr3_aa: CASSMVTGKAYGYTF

j_call: TRBJ1-2
clone_size: -
d_call: -
v_call: TRBV6-5
cdr3_nt: TGTGCCAGCAGGGAGTCTTCTAACTATGGCTACACCTTC
cdr3_aa: CASRESSNYGYTF

j_call: TRBJ2-2
clone_size: -
d_call: TRBD2
v_call: TRBV2
cdr3_nt: TGTGCCAGCAGGGGGACTAGCGGGGGGCGAGGCACCGGGGAGCTGTTTTTT
cdr3_aa: CASRGTSGGRGTGELFF

j_call: TRBJ1-4
clone_size: -
d_call: -
v_call: TRBV5-1
cdr3_nt: TGCGCCAGCAGCTTGGCGGGACAAGGGAATGAAAAACTGTTTTTT
cdr3_aa: CASSLAGQGNEKLFF

j_call: TRBJ1-2
clone_size: once
d_call: TRBD1
v_call: TRBV11-1
cdr3_nt: TGTGCCAGCAGCCTGACAGGGGGCGCGGATGGCTACACCTTC
cdr3_aa: CASSLTGGADGYTF

j_call: TRBJ1-1
clone_size: -
d_call: TRBD1
v_call: TRBV9
cdr3_nt: TGTGCCAGCAGCGTGACAGGGAGTCAGACGAATGAAGCTTTCTTT
cdr3_aa: CASSVTGSQTNEAFF

j_call: TRBJ1-3
clone_size: -
d_call: -
v_call: TRBV4-1
cdr3_nt: TGCGCCGTAACTCCCGACGGGGGACCTGGAAACACCATATATTTT
cdr3_aa: CAVTPDGGPGNTIYF

j_call: TRBJ2-2
clone_size: -
d_call: TRBD2
v_call: TRBV19
cdr3_nt: TGTGCCAGTACGACTAGCGGGGGGATCGGGACCGGGGAGCTGTTTTTT
cdr3_aa: CASTTSGGIGTGELFF

j_call: TRBJ2-3
clone_size: -
d_call: TRBD1
v_call: TRBV19
cdr3_nt: TGTGCCACCAAGGGATGGGCAGGGGGAACAGATACGCAGTATTTT
cdr3_aa: CATKGWAGGTDTQYF

j_call: TRBJ1-1
clone_size: once
d_call: TRBD1
v_call: TRBV4-2
cdr3_nt: TGTGCCAGCAGCCAAGATCCAGGGGGCATTACTGAAGCTTTCTTT
cdr3_aa: CASSQDPGGITEAFF

j_call: TRBJ2-3
clone_size: -
d_call: TRBD2
v_call: TRBV4-1
cdr3_nt: TGCGCCAGTCGCGGGGGGGACGGTTCGATAGATACGCAGTATTTT
cdr3_aa: CASRGGDGSIDTQYF

j_call: TRBJ1-2
clone_size: few
d_call: -
v_call: TRBV30
cdr3_nt: TGTGCCTGGAGTGTACCCGGACACATCTATGGCTACACCTTC
cdr3_aa: CAWSVPGHIYGYTF

j_call: TRBJ2-1
clone_size: -
d_call: TRBD2
v_call: TRBV7-8
cdr3_nt: TGTGCCAGCAGCTACCTCATAGGTCCACTACGACTAGCGGTCGACAATGAGCAGTTCTTC
cdr3_aa: CASSYLIGPLRLAVDNEQFF

j_call: TRBJ1-5
clone_size: -
d_call: -
v_call: TRBV12-3/TRBV12-4
cdr3_nt: TGTGCCAGCAGTCTTACAGAGGGTCAGCCCCAGCATTTT
cdr3_aa: CASSLTEGQPQHF

j_call: TRBJ1-1
clone_size: -
d_call: -
v_call: TRBV6-6
cdr3_nt: TGTGCCAGCAGTTACACGTACGACATCACTGAAGCTTTCTTT
cdr3_aa: CASSYTYDITEAFF

j_call: TRBJ2-3
clone_size: -
d_call: TRBD2
v_call: TRBV11-1
cdr3_nt: TGTGCCAGCAGCTTAGTAACTAGCGGGGGCCCAGATACGCAGTATTTT
cdr3_aa: CASSLVTSGGPDTQYF

j_call: TRBJ1-1
clone_size: -
d_call: TRBD1
v_call: TRBV7-2
cdr3_nt: TGTGCCAGCAGCCTGACAGGGACGACCGAAGCTTTCTTT
cdr3_aa: CASSLTGTTEAFF

j_call: TRBJ1-3
clone_size: once
d_call: -
v_call: TRBV6-5
cdr3_nt: TGTGCCAGCAGCCCACCTGAGGGAAACACCATATATTTT
cdr3_aa: CASSPPEGNTIYF

j_call: TRBJ1-1
clone_size: -
d_call: TRBD1
v_call: TRBV5-1
cdr3_nt: TGCGCCAGCAGCTTGGGTCACACAGGGGACCCTGAAGCTTTCTTT
cdr3_aa: CASSLGHTGDPEAFF

j_call: TRBJ2-7
clone_size: -
d_call: -
v_call: TRBV12-5
cdr3_nt: TGTGCTAGTGGTCCTGTGGGAGTGAGGGCCTACGAGCAGTACTTC
cdr3_aa: CASGPVGVRAYEQYF

j_call: TRBJ1-2
clone_size: -
d_call: -
v_call: TRBV29-1
cdr3_nt: TGCAGCGTCCACTCGGGGGGCTACACCTTC
cdr3_aa: CSVHSGGYTF

j_call: TRBJ2-3
clone_size: -
d_call: -
v_call: TRBV9
cdr3_nt: TGTGCCACTTCCAGGGCAGATCTCAGCACAGATACGCAGTATTTT
cdr3_aa: CATSRADLSTDTQYF

j_call: TRBJ1-3
clone_size: -
d_call: -
v_call: TRBV6-1
cdr3_nt: TGTGCCAGCAGTGAAGCGATTTGGAGCTCTGGAAACACCATATATTTT
cdr3_aa: CASSEAIWSSGNTIYF

j_call: TRBJ1-1
clone_size: -
d_call: -
v_call: TRBV3-1/TRBV3-2
cdr3_nt: TGTGCCAGCAGCCAACCTAACAGACAGGCTGAAGCTTTCTTT
cdr3_aa: CASSQPNRQAEAFF

j_call: TRBJ1-2
clone_size: -
d_call: -
v_call: TRBV6-2/TRBV6-3
cdr3_nt: TGTGCCAGCAGTTATTCCGGGGTGAATGGCTACACCTTC
cdr3_aa: CASSYSGVNGYTF

j_call: TRBJ2-5
clone_size: -
d_call: TRBD1
v_call: TRBV11-3
cdr3_nt: TGTGCCAGCAGCAGCCGGACAGGGTACGGGGAGACCCAGTACTTC
cdr3_aa: CASSSRTGYGETQYF

j_call: TRBJ1-4
clone_size: -
d_call: -
v_call: TRBV3-1/TRBV3-2
cdr3_nt: TGTGCCAGCAGCCCCGGAGGGGGGGCTAATGAAAAACTGTTTTTT
cdr3_aa: CASSPGGGANEKLFF

j_call: TRBJ1-6
clone_size: -
d_call: TRBD1
v_call: TRBV5-1
cdr3_nt: TGCGCCAGCAGTCGGTCCTCCGGGACAGGGGACTATAATTCACCCCTCCACTTT
cdr3_aa: CASSRSSGTGDYNSPLHF

j_call: TRBJ1-1
clone_size: -
d_call: TRBD1
v_call: TRBV10-3
cdr3_nt: TGTGCCACCCGTGGGTCTCTGGACAGGGCGGCTTTCTTT
cdr3_aa: CATRGSLDRAAFF

j_call: TRBJ1-5
clone_size: -
d_call: TRBD1
v_call: TRBV7-9
cdr3_nt: TGTGCCAGCAGCTTAGGACAGGGGAATCAGCCCCAGCATTTT
cdr3_aa: CASSLGQGNQPQHF

j_call: TRBJ1-5
clone_size: -
d_call: -
v_call: TRBV4-2
cdr3_nt: TGTGCCAGCAGCCTGCTGACCCGGGGGGGCAATCAGCCCCAGCATTTT
cdr3_aa: CASSLLTRGGNQPQHF

j_call: TRBJ1-2
clone_size: -
d_call: -
v_call: TRBV6-5
cdr3_nt: TGTGCCAGCAGTTACTCGACCGGACAGAAAGGCTACACCTTC
cdr3_aa: CASSYSTGQKGYTF

j_call: TRBJ1-1
clone_size: -
d_call: -
v_call: TRBV6-6
cdr3_nt: TGTGCCAGCAGTTACTCATCGGCTGAAGCTTTCTTT
cdr3_aa: CASSYSSAEAFF

j_call: TRBJ1-5
clone_size: -
d_call: -
v_call: TRBV18
cdr3_nt: TGTGCCAGCTCACCGCGGGGGGTGGATCAGCCCCAGCATTTT
cdr3_aa: CASSPRGVDQPQHF

j_call: TRBJ1-5
clone_size: -
d_call: -
v_call: TRBV4-1
cdr3_nt: TGCGCCAGCAGCCAAGCACATGGACAGTTTGGTCAGCCCCAGCATTTT
cdr3_aa: CASSQAHGQFGQPQHF

j_call: TRBJ1-2
clone_size: -
d_call: TRBD1
v_call: TRBV4-1
cdr3_nt: TGCGCCAGCAGCCAAGGAGCAGGGGGCACTAACTATGGCTACACCTTC
cdr3_aa: CASSQGAGGTNYGYTF